This T cell receptor (beta chain) stems from a study of cytomegalovirus exposure and HLA in healthy donors. The PCR ran on 60 Vbeta and 13 Jbeta primers. Clones were read by immunoSEQ multiplex PCR, and TCRdb kept only the in-frame ones, dropping some. The repertoire has fewer than 200,000 clones, approximately 79% of them found once; the top ten carry about 0.93%. Points from the study as a whole: Rare sequences made up most TCRs, while some public TCRs were found in many donors. Cytomegalovirus status, reportedly, was diagnosed with high specificity and sensitivity by the classifier. About 87% or about 30% of the time was how often most TCR beta V segments were productive, according to an earlier analysis.

Turning to this clone: Its specificity is not known.

CDR3 length: 12 residues. The V and J ends lost 5 bases and 10 bases, in that order; junction bases with no gene match: 8. Germline V gene sequence: CDR1 SQVTM, CDR2 ANQGSEA. The donors gave bone marrow, and they were healthy. V gene TRBV29-1 combines with J gene TRBJ2-4; TRBD1 matches 7 bases. Sequencing used PBMCs. This sequence was found in a woman aged 50 to 65 in good health and CMV-seropositive. CDR3 nucleotide sequence: TGCAGCGTTTTGGGACAGCAAGATATTCAGTACTTC. Translated: CSVLGQQDIQYF.